This T cell receptor beta chain originates from a study of regulatory T cells in long-lasting Graves disease. The CDR3 consists of 13 residues. Germline V gives CDR1 SEHNR, CDR2 FQNEAQ (reference sequence). V shed 4 bases and J shed 2 bases, with 6 bases lying between them. Time point: newly diagnosed GD, antithyroid drugs for less than 3 months. RNA extracted from PBMCs served as the sequencing template. A few counts support this clonotype. Its antigen is not identified. Study results and limitations: TRBV28, TRBJ1-2 and TRBJ2-5 were favored in persistent disease.

Arm-PCR of CDR3 regions and iRepertoire HTBI primers were used to build TCR beta libraries. Via MiXCR, TCRdb re-called the multiplex PCR reads, giving one row per CDR3 protein. This table has about 620,000 distinct CDR3 sequences, about 15% appearing once. These data were also reused for a study on T cells in Graves' hyperthyroidism and ophthalmopathy. According to that study: Hyperthyroidism was newly diagnosed in patients aged 18 to 65 (duration under 2 months). The diagnoses drew upon clinical symptoms, serum thyroxine and TRAb, thyroid ultrasound and orbital computed tomography. With the HTBI primer set, the TCR CDR3 went through a first round of RT-PCR.

The sample in question was peripheral blood mononuclear cells (PBMCs), obtained at new diagnosis, from a patient treated with antithyroid drugs. The TCR was taken from a woman in her 30s with Graves disease. The rearrangement joins TRBV7-9 to TRBJ1-5; no firm D call. CDR3 DNA sequence: TGTGCCAGCAGCTCCGTTGGCAATCAGCCCCAGCATTTT. As protein: CASSSVGNQPQHF.